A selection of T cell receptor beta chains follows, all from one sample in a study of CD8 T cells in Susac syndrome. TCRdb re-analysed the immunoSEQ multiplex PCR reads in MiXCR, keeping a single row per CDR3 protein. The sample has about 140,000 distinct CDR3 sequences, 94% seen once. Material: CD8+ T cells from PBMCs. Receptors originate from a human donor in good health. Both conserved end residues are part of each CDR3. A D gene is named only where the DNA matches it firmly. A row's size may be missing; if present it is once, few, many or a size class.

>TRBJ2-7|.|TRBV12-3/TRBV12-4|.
CASSLYPYEQYF
TGTGCCAGCAGTTTATACCCGTACGAGCAGTACTTC
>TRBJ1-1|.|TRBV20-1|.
CSATTEAFF
TGCAGTGCTACCACTGAAGCTTTCTTT
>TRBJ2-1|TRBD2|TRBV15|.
CATSLAGVYNEQFF
TGTGCCACCTCTCTAGCGGGAGTCTACAATGAGCAGTTCTTC
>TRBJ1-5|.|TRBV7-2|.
CASSLTSTGPAQHF
TGTGCCAGCAGCCTGACCTCGACAGGTCCGGCCCAGCATTTT
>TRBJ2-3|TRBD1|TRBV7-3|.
CASSLSQGDDTQYF
TGTGCCAGCAGCTTAAGCCAGGGGGACGATACGCAGTATTTT
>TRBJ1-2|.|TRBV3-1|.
CASSFRTALNYGYTF
TGTGCCAGCAGCTTTCGGACAGCTCTAAACTATGGCTACACCTTC
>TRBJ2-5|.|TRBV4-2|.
CASSQELASQETQYF
TGTGCCAGCAGCCAAGAACTAGCTTCACAAGAGACCCAGTACTTC
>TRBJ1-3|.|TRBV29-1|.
CSASGPGNTIYF
TGCAGCGCCTCGGGCCCTGGAAACACCATATATTTT
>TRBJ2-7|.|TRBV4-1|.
CASSQDGGRVYEQYF
TGCGCCAGCAGCCAAGACGGTGGCAGGGTCTACGAGCAGTACTTC
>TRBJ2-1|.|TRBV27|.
CASSLNIYNEQFF
TGTGCCAGCAGCCTTAACATCTACAATGAGCAGTTCTTC
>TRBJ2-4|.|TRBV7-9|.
CASSPLIGVENIQYF
TGTGCCAGCAGCCCCCTGATTGGAGTGGAAAACATTCAGTACTTC
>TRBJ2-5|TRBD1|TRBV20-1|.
CSARGRTGKFQETQYF
TGCAGTGCTAGAGGCCGGACAGGGAAGTTCCAGGAGACCCAGTACTTC
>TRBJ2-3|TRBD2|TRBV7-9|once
CASSWMGGVNTDTQYF
TGTGCCAGCAGCTGGATGGGGGGGGTTAACACAGATACGCAGTATTTT
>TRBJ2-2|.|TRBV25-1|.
CASSEEPTGELFF
TGTGCCAGCAGTGAAGAACCCACCGGGGAGCTGTTTTTT
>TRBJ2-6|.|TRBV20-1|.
CSALRLWANVLTF
TGCAGTGCCCTGAGACTCTGGGCCAACGTCCTGACTTTC
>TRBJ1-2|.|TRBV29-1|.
CSVEARKDGYTF
TGCAGCGTTGAAGCCAGGAAGGATGGCTACACCTTC
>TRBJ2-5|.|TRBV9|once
CASSPRSGQETQYF
TGTGCCAGCAGCCCCAGATCTGGGCAAGAGACCCAGTACTTC
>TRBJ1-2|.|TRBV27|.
CASKQGDYGYTF
TGTGCCAGCAAGCAGGGTGACTATGGCTACACCTTC
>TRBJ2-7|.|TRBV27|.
CASSPFGEFYEQYF
TGTGCCAGCAGTCCGTTCGGGGAATTCTACGAGCAGTACTTC
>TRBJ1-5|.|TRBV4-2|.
CASRRDTDYSNQPQHF
TGTGCCAGCAGGCGGGACACCGATTATAGCAATCAGCCCCAGCATTTT
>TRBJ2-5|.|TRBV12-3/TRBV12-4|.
CASSSTVQETQYF
TGTGCCAGCAGCTCGACAGTCCAAGAGACCCAGTACTTC
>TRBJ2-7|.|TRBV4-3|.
CASSQATGAYEQYF
TGCGCCAGCAGCCAAGCTACAGGCGCCTACGAGCAGTACTTC
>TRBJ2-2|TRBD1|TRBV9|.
CASSVEIRGKSGELFF
TGTGCCAGCAGCGTAGAGATCAGGGGGAAGAGCGGGGAGCTGTTTTTT
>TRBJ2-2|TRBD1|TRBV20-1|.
CSAKDWDRVHTGELFF
TGCAGTGCCAAAGACTGGGACAGGGTTCACACCGGGGAGCTGTTTTTT
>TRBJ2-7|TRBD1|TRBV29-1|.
CSVEDGAGGYEQYF
TGCAGCGTTGAAGATGGAGCAGGGGGCTACGAGCAGTACTTC
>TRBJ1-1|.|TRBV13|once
CATEAGGTEAFF
TGTGCCACCGAGGCGGGTGGCACTGAAGCTTTCTTT
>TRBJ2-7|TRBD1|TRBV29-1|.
CSVDGQASYEQYF
TGCAGCGTCGATGGACAGGCCTCCTACGAGCAGTACTTC
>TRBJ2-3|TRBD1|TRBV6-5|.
CASSAGQGDTQYF
TGTGCCAGCAGCGCTGGACAGGGAGATACGCAGTATTTT
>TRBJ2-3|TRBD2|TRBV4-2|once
CASSPNGGTSGRDTQYF
TGTGCCAGCAGCCCCAATGGAGGGACTAGCGGGAGAGATACGCAGTATTTT
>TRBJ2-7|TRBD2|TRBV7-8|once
CASRVEAGGLEEQYF
TGTGCCAGCAGGGTAGAAGCGGGAGGTCTTGAGGAGCAGTACTTC
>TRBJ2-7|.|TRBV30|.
CAWSSSYEQYF
TGTGCCTGGAGTTCCTCCTACGAGCAGTACTTC
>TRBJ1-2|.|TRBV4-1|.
CASSQDRNHYGYTF
TGCGCCAGCAGCCAAGACAGGAATCATTATGGCTACACCTTC
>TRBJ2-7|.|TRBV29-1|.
CSVEGALYEQYF
TGCAGCGTTGAGGGGGCGCTGTACGAGCAGTACTTC
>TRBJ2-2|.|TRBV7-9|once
CASSLDLGELFF
TGTGCCAGCAGCTTAGACCTCGGGGAGCTGTTTTTT
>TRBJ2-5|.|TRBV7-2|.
CASSLAWGSGQETQYF
TGTGCCAGCAGCTTAGCTTGGGGGTCGGGCCAAGAGACCCAGTACTTC
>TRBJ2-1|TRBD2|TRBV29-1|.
CSVGGEREGLYNEQFF
TGCAGCGTGGGGGGAGAGCGGGAGGGCCTCTACAATGAGCAGTTCTTC
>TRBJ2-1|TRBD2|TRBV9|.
CASSASTSGSSYNEQFF
TGTGCCAGCAGCGCGTCGACTAGCGGGAGTTCCTACAATGAGCAGTTCTTC
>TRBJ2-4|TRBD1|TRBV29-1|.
CSAIQGALSKNIQYF
TGCAGCGCCATACAGGGGGCTTTGTCCAAAAACATTCAGTACTTC
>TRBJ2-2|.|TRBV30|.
CAWSVDASNTGELFF
TGTGCCTGGAGTGTGGACGCATCGAACACCGGGGAGCTGTTTTTT
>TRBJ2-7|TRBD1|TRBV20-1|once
CSASGTVDYEQYF
TGCAGTGCTAGTGGGACAGTCGACTACGAGCAGTACTTC
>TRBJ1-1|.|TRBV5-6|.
CASSLGHPEAFF
TGTGCCAGCAGCTTGGGACACCCTGAAGCTTTCTTT
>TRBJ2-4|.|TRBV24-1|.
CATSGGAGNIQYF
TGTGCCACCAGTGGAGGGGCTGGGAACATTCAGTACTTC
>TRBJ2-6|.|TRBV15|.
CATSWDSGANVLTF
TGTGCCACCAGCTGGGACTCTGGGGCCAACGTCCTGACTTTC
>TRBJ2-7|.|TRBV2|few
CASIGQSYEQYF
TGTGCCAGCATCGGGCAGTCCTACGAGCAGTACTTC
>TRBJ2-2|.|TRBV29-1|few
CSVEVDTTGELFF
TGCAGCGTTGAAGTGGACACCACCGGGGAGCTGTTTTTT
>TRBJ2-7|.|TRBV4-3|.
CASSQERGTGDGPYEQYF
TGCGCCAGCAGCCAAGAAAGGGGGACTGGGGATGGACCCTACGAGCAGTACTTC
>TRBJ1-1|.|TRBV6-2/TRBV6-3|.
CASSALVESTEAFF
TGTGCCAGCAGTGCCTTAGTCGAATCCACTGAAGCTTTCTTT
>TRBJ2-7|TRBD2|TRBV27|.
CASSFGDSGTEQYF
TGTGCCAGCAGTTTTGGGGATAGCGGGACCGAGCAGTACTTC
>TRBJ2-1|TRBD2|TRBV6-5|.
CASSGLGTSGTGFF
TGTGCCAGCAGCGGACTCGGGACTAGCGGGACCGGGTTCTTC
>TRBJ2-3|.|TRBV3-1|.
CASSQEEGTPADTQYF
TGTGCCAGCAGCCAAGAAGAAGGCACTCCAGCAGATACGCAGTATTTT